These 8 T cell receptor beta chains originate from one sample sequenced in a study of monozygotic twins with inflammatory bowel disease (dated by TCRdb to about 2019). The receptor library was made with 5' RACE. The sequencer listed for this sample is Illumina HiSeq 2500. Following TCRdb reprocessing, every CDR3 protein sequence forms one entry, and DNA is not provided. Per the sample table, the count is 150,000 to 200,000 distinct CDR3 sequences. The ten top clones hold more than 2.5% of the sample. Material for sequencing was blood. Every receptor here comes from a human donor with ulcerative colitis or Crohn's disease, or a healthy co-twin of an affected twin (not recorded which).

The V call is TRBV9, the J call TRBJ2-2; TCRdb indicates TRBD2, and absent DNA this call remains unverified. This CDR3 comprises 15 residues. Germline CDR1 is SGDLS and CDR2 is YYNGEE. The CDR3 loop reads CASSVVREGIGELFF.

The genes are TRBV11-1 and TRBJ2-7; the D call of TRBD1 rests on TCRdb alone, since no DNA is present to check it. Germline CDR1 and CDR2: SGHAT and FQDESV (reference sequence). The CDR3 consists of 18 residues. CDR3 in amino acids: CASSLPRTGGESDYEQYF. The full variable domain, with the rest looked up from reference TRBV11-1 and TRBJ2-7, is EAEVAQSPRYKITEKSQAVAFWCDPISGHATLYWYRQILGQGPELLVQFQDESVVDDSQLPKDRFSAERLKGVDSTLKIQPAELGDSAMYLCASSLPRTGGESDYEQYFGPGTRLTVT.

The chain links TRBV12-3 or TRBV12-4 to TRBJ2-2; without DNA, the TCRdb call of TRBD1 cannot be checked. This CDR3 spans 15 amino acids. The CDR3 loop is CASSLQGGPTGELFF.

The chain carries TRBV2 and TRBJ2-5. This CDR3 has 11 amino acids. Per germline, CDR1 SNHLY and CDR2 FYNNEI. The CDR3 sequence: CASSGQETQYF.

CDR3 sequence: CASSQKRDSHEQYF. This chain connects TRBV19 to TRBJ2-7. The germline CDR1 and CDR2 sequences are LNHDA and SQIVND (reference sequence). The CDR3 is made up of 14 amino acids.

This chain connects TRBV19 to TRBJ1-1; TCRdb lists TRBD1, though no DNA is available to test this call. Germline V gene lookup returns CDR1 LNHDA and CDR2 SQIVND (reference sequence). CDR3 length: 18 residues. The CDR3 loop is CASSISSFLGQGNTEAFF. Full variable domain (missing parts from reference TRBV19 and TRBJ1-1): DGGITQSPKYLFRKEGQNVTLSCEQNLNHDAMYWYRQDPGQGLRLIYYSQIVNDFQKGDIAEGYSVSREKKESFPLTVTSAQKNPTAFYLCASSISSFLGQGNTEAFFGQGTRLTVV.

CDR3 protein: CASSDLGAGTDTQYF. The chain couples TRBV25-1 to TRBJ2-3; the TCRdb D gene call, TRBD1, has no DNA to confirm it. CDR1 is MGHDK and CDR2 is SYGVNS in the germline V gene. CDR3 length: 15 residues.

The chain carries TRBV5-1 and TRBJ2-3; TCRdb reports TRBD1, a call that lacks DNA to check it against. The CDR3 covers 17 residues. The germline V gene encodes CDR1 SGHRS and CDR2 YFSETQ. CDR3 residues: CASSLEGRDPSTDTQYF.